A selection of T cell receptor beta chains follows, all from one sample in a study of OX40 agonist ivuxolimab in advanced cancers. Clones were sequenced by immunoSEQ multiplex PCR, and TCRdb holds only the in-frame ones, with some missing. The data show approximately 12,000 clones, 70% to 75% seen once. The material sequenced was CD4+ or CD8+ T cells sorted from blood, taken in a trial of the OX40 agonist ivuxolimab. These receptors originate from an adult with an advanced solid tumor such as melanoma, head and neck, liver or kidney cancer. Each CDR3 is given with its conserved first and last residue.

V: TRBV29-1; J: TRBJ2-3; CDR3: CSVEDRGGRGTDTQYF
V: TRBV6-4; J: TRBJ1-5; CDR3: CASSDTAAPNQPQHF
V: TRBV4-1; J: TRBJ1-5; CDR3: CASSQDPGVGQPQHF
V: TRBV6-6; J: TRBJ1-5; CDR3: CASSYSGGNQPQHF
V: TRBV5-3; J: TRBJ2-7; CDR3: CASSWLSGSYEQYF
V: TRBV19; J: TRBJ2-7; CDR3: CASAPGQGAYEQYF
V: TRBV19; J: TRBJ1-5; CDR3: CASSTIPGPHNQPQHF
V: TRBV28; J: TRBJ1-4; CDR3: CASSQPPGQGISTNEKLFF
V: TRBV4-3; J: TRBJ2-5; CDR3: CASSQDRGGVEGTQYF
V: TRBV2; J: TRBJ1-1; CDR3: CASSVVHENTEAFF
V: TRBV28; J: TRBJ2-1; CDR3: CASSPSWGFYNEQFF
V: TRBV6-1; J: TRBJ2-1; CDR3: CASSEPGRSYNEQFF
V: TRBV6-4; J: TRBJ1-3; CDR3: CASSASFGPGNTIYF
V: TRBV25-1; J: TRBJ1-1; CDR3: CASSSGTENTEAFF
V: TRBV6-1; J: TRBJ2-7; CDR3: CASSEYESRDYIYEQYF
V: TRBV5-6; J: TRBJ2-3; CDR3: CASRTTPISTDTQYF
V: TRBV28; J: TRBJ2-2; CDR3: CASRGTMGTGELFF
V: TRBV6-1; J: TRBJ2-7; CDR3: CASSEGRGRATAYEQYF
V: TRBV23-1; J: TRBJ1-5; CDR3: CASSQSGAGVPNQPQHF
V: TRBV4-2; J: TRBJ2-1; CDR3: CASSQGIGANEQFF
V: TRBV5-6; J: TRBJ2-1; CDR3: CASSISREEQFF
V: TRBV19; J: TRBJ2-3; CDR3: CASSIGTGWTDTQYF
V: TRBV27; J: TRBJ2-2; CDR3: CASSSPSGRARDAGELFF
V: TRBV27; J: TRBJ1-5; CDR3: CASSRTGYQPQHF
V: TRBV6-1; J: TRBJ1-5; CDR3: CASRAWGNQPQHF
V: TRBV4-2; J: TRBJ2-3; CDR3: CASSQDPGSGDTQYF
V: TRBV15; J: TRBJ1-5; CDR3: CATSSSGPHQPQHF
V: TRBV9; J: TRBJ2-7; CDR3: CASSATGDPYEQYF
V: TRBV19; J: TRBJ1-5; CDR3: CASSMGRIDQPQHF
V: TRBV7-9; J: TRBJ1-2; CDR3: CASTLGQGNGYTF
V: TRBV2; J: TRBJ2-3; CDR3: CASSELVGGSDTQYF
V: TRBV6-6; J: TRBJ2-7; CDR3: CASSFLDGPYEQYF
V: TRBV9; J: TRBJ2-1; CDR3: CASSVGTGLSYNEQFF
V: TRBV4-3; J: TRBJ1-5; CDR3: CASSQDPRRGRINQPQHF
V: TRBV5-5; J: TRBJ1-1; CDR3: CASLLNTEAFF
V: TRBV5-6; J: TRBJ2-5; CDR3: CASSLVRTSGRSQETQYF
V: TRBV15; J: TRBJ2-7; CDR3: CATSRDEGTGSYEQYF
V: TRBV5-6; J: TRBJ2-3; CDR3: CASSPFLAGAADTQYF
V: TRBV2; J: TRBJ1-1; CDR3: CASILDEAFF
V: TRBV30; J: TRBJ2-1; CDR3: CACSEGDEQFF
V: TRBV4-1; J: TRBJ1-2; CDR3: CASSQEGYWVEGYTF
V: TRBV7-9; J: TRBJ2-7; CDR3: CASSSGVGTSTYEQYF
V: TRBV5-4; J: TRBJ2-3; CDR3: CASRFLGGSDTQYF
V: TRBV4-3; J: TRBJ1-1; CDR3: CASSQEPGMNTEAFF
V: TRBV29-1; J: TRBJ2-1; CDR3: CSVEDSKVTYNEQFF
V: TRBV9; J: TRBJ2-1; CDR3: CASSAAHSSSYNEQFF
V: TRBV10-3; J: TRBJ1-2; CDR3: CAISESGGDNYGYTF
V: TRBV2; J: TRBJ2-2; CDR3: CASSEVQANTGELFF
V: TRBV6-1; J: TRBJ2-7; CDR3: CASSEAIAGNYEQYF
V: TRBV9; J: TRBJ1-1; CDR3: CASSPGVSAEAFF